This T cell receptor delta chain was profiled in a study of γδ T cells in repeated Plasmodium falciparum infection. Study-level information: Samples were taken at baseline, before some infections, and 21 days after each. Study conclusions and caveats: Vgamma9/Vdelta2+ repertoires stayed stably polyclonal over time and infection. In Vdelta2-negative, largely Vdelta1+, gammadelta repertoires, repeated controlled infections appeared to drive clonal selection waves.

Germline V gene sequence: CDR1 TSWWSYY, CDR2 QGS. The CDR3 is 21 amino acids. V lost 0 bases, J lost 0 bases, and 16 bases stayed unmatched. This clone was counted between two and nine times. Antigen: not known. The TCRdb record carries a much larger clone's protein, which differs from this DNA's translation at residue 14; a read error is the likely cause, and the protein listed here is the DNA translation. TRG and TRD sequences were obtained from every sorted gammadelta sample. TCRdb redid clone calling on the multiplex PCR reads using CATT. In the table there are 85,000 to 90,000 delta-chain clones, over 1.3% of which are singletons. Gammadelta T cells were flow-sorted from PBMC into Vgamma9/Vdelta2+ and Vdelta2-negative populations for bulk analysis.

Sequencing was done on a sample of gamma-delta T cells from blood. J is TRDJ1 and V is TRDV1, with TRDD3 identical over 10 bases. In the absence of a J gene in TCRdb, the DNA was matched to germline to assign it here. This receptor was taken from a pool of human donors (malaria-infected and uninfected, not separated). The CDR3 region has the DNA TGTGCTCTTGGGGAACTTTCCGCCCCAATGTACTGGGGGATGGACACCGATAAACTCATCTTT. This gives the protein CALGELSAPMYWGMDTDKLIF.